This T cell receptor (beta chain) is from a study of blood T cell repertoires in COVID-19 (dated by TCRdb to about 2020). A note on the overall study: The collaborator samples originated in the United States, Italy and Spain and spanned the acute and convalescent phases of COVID-19. The prospective study material was composed of cDNA or gDNA derived from T cells, B-cell-depleted T cells, or PBMCs. The dataset comprised deeply sampled blood TCRbeta repertoires from subjects exposed to, actively infected with, or recovered from COVID-19. The repertoires were released in a freely available public database meant as a resource for research on the immune response to SARS-CoV-2. The samples were drawn from two sources: the first 160 participants of the ongoing ImmuneRACE study, and 1,200 or so subjects contributed by 6 global collaborators. A de-identified subject ID, COVID-19 status, age in years and sex were almost always included in the sample metadata. HLA class I and class II types, where available, came from metadata supplied by the sample provider rather than from assay-based typing. The research as a whole found: The quantity of clinical and demographic metadata differed by source and by participant and was supplied without curation.

TCRbeta CDR3 regions were amplified from genomic DNA using the immunoSEQ Assay, a bias-controlled multiplex PCR. Turning to the authors' computational methods: Within the assay, amplification of reference gene primers was used to estimate how many nucleated cells each sample contained. To quantify the absolute abundance of each unique TCRbeta CDR3 rearrangement, sequence reads were collapsed and filtered. For each sample, productive Simpson clonality was calculated as the square root of Simpson's diversity index over productive rearrangements. Imported from immuneACCESS, the table was reduced by TCRdb to in-frame sequences with V and J called. These copies leave out some clones; in studies compared against another copy, an unresolved V gene accounts for under half, and the cause of the remainder is not known. From that table come the V and J calls and clone size; the DNA was used to work out D and trimming. This sample comprises 150,000 to 200,000 clones, roughly 88% of them detected only once. Roughly 9% of the sample rests with the top ten.

Enrolling through a virtual design, the prospective study's participants ranged in age from roughly 18 to 90 years and lived across roughly 24 United States geographic areas. To assign participants to cohorts, the prospective study relied on clinical history that participants themselves reported in a screening survey and a study questionnaire. Recovered participants in ImmuneRACE Cohort 3 were defined by two consecutive negative NP/OP PCR tests, clearance by a healthcare professional, or resolution of symptoms. In the prospective study, whole blood, serum and a nasopharyngeal or oropharyngeal swab were collected from each participant by mobile phlebotomists. Participants in the prospective study had the option to provide additional blood draws and questionnaires over an approximately two-month period. Blood samples from the prospective study were shipped frozen or at room temperature prior to DNA extraction.

On this clone itself: The antigen it binds to is not known. The sample holds no much larger clone one base away, and base qualities are not on file.

From cysteine to phenylalanine, the CDR3 is 15 amino acids long. Left in the record is the CDR3 DNA by itself, 45 bases read in frame from the first base. Trimming removed 5 bases from V and 3 bases from J; the gene matches leave 7 bases unexplained. CDR1 and CDR2, looked up from the germline V gene, are SGHNT and YENEEA. This sequence uses TRBV11-3 and TRBJ2-5, and 9 junctional nucleotides match TRBD1. Sequencing used PBMCs or T cells enriched from blood (not recorded which). The TCR was taken from a young woman who had recovered from COVID-19. The CDR3 here reads CASSLRTGAEETQYF. The nucleotide sequence reads TGTGCCAGCAGCCTACGGACAGGGGCGGAAGAGACCCAGTACTTC.